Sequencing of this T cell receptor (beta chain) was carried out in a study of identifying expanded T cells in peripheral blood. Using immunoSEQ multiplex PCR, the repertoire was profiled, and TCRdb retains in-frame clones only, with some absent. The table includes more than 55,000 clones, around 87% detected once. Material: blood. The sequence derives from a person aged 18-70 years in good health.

CDR3 nucleotides: TGTGCCAGCAGCTTTAATAGCGGGGGATACATTCAGTACTTC. Its protein product is CASSFNSGGYIQYF. This chain joins TRBV5-6 and TRBJ2-4; 9 bases map to TRBD2. Trimming took 2 bases from V and 8 from J; bases not matched to a gene: 5. CDR1 SGHDT and CDR2 YYEEEE come from the germline V gene. The length of the CDR3 is 14 residues.